This TCR beta chain was identified in a study of shared T cell receptors in the human thymus. The data were produced by immunoSEQ multiplex PCR, yet TCRdb's version contains in-frame clones alone and is incomplete. The sample lists 55,000 to 75,000 clones; more than 90% were seen once. This CDR3 has 15 amino acids. CDR1 and CDR2 from the germline V gene are SGHVS and FQNEAQ. V was shortened by 3 bases and J by 3 bases, with 14 bases between the two germline ends. The V call is TRBV7-8, the J call TRBJ1-1; D gene uncertain. Sequenced material: thymocytes. This TCR derives from a human donor. The DNA for the CDR3 is TGTGCCAGCAGCTTCATGCAAGCAAACGACACTGAAGCTTTCTTT. Amino acid sequence: CASSFMQANDTEAFF.